These 9 T cell receptor beta chains share one sample of origin, sequenced in a study of memory CD4+ T cells and cytomegalovirus serostatus (dated 2019 in TCRdb). A FACSAria II was used to sort memory CD4+ T cells, defined as single viable CD3+CD4+CD8-CD45RO+ cells. The receptor library was made with the immunoSEQ multiplex PCR assay. TCRdb took this table from immuneACCESS and kept in-frame rearrangements with V and J called. Such tables lack part of the clones; where checked against another copy, unresolved V genes explain under half of the gap, and the rest is unexplained. In all, the sample holds approximately 41,000 clones, and over 60% of those were seen once. The ten most abundant clones make up about 6% of the sample. The sequenced sample was memory CD4+ T cells from blood. These receptors were collected from an adult in good health and CMV-seronegative.

The chain carries TRBV11-2 and TRBJ2-5; 9 positions match TRBD2. The end of the DNA fits TRBJ2-7 better, so the J call may be wrong. CDR3 length: 16 amino acids. Per the germline V gene, CDR1 is SGHAT and CDR2 is FQNNGV. CDR3 residues: CASQGGGLAGWGEQYF. DNA of the CDR3: TGTGCCAGCCAAGGGGGAGGGCTAGCGGGATGGGGCGAGCAGTACTTC.

This clone turned up a few times. This chain uses TRBV30 with TRBJ1-3; possible D gene TRBD1, 6 bases. This CDR3 contains 14 residues. The ends were cut back, 7 bases at V and 0 bases at J, with 13 bases in the middle. Germline assignment: CDR1 GTSNPN and CDR2 SVGIG (reference sequence). CDR3 loop: CAFLRDISGNTIYF. The CDR3 DNA sequence: TGTGCCTTTCTCCGGGACATCTCTGGAAACACCATATATTTT.

The chain is built from TRBV5-4 and TRBJ2-5; 11 bases line up with TRBD2. Trimming cost V 4 bases and J 5 bases; bases outside gene matches: 13. The CDR3 runs 17 residues. Looked up from germline, CDR1 is SGHNT and CDR2 is YYREEE (reference sequence). The CDR3 region is CASSPRISSGRAETQYF. As DNA, the CDR3 is TGTGCCAGCAGCCCGCGGATAAGTAGCGGGAGGGCGGAGACCCAGTACTTC.

A single count supports this clone. The gene calls are TRBV10-2 and TRBJ2-7; 7 nucleotides line up with TRBD2. V shed 4 bases and J 6 bases; nucleotides not matched to a gene: 6. Germline-derived CDR1 and CDR2 are WSHSY and SAAADI. The CDR3 totals 13 residues. The CDR3 bases are TGCGCCAGCAGTGTACAGCGGGGAGTCGAGCAGTACTTC. This translates into CASSVQRGVEQYF.

The V call is TRBV7-2, the J call TRBJ2-7; maybe TRBD1 (5 bases). Germline lookup yields CDR1 SGHTA and CDR2 FQGNSA. V was trimmed by 5 bases and J by 0 bases, leaving 14 bases between them. The CDR3 sequence is 15 residues long. The CDR3 DNA follows: TGTGCCAGCAGCCCCACGTCCGACAGCTCCTACGAGCAGTACTTC. It is translated as CASSPTSDSSYEQYF.

This clone was observed a handful of times. This chain uses TRBV11-2 with TRBJ2-1; D is possibly TRBD2 (5 bases). Germline V gene lookup returns CDR1 SGHAT and CDR2 FQNNGV. Deletions cut 4 bases from V and 2 bases from J, with 15 bases between. The CDR3 extends over 16 amino acids. For the CDR3, the DNA is TGTGCCAGCAGCTCCCCCCGCGGGCGGGCCTACAATGAGCAGTTCTTC. Its protein is CASSSPRGRAYNEQFF.

The chain combines TRBV7-9 with TRBJ2-1, with 10 bases fitting TRBD2. Germline CDR1 SEHNR, CDR2 FQNEAQ (reference sequence). The CDR3 is 15 amino acids. J lost 1 base, V lost 5 bases, and 2 bases had no gene match. DNA of the CDR3: TGTGCCAGCAGCAGGACTAGCGGTTCCTACAATGAGCAGTTCTTC. It specifies CASSRTSGSYNEQFF.

The rearrangement joins TRBV5-8 to TRBJ2-4; D is possibly TRBD1 or TRBD2 (6 bases each). Trimming pared 2 bases from V and 6 bases from J, leaving 21 bases between. This CDR3 comprises 17 residues. CDR1 and CDR2 from the germline V gene are SGHTS and YDEGEE. In nucleotides, the CDR3 is TGTGCCAGCAGCTTAAGCCGGGGGCGTACCGGGCGAAACATTCAGTACTTC. Translation gives CASSLSRGRTGRNIQYF.

The chain combines TRBV7-9 with TRBJ1-1; D call uncertain. Trimming stripped 1 base from V and 0 bases from J, with 3 bases between. The CDR3 runs to 13 residues. In germline, CDR1 is SEHNR, CDR2 FQNEAQ (reference sequence). The CDR3 protein is CASSLVVNTEAFF. In DNA form, the CDR3 reads TGTGCCAGCAGCTTAGTTGTGAACACTGAAGCTTTCTTT.